This is a list of T cell receptor beta chains from one sample in a study of T cells in localized non-small cell lung cancer. Assay used: immunoSEQ multiplex PCR; TCRdb lists only in-frame clones, some missing. The sample includes 35,000 to 40,000 clones, approximately 90% of them seen just once. Here the sequenced sample was peripheral blood, taken before any cancer treatment. The source is a female donor of 60 years or more with stage I lung adenocarcinoma. Both conserved end residues are part of each CDR3. Each record gives: D gene, V gene, J gene, clone size, CDR3 DNA, CDR3 protein. A D gene is named only where the DNA matches it firmly. Part of the rows lack a size; the others show once, few, many or a class for expanded clones.

d_gene: TRBD1
v_gene: TRBV5-1
j_gene: TRBJ1-6
abundance: -
CDR3nt: TGCGCCAGCAGCTTGGGACAGGGAAATTCACCCCTCCACTTT
CDR3aa: CASSLGQGNSPLHF

d_gene: TRBD1
v_gene: TRBV6-6
j_gene: TRBJ1-2
abundance: -
CDR3nt: TGTGCCAGCAGACCCTGGACAGGGGGGAACTATGGCTACACCTTC
CDR3aa: CASRPWTGGNYGYTF

d_gene: TRBD1
v_gene: TRBV6-6
j_gene: TRBJ1-3
abundance: -
CDR3nt: TGTGCCAGCAGCCCGGACAGGGCCGCTGGAAACACCATATATTTT
CDR3aa: CASSPDRAAGNTIYF

d_gene: -
v_gene: TRBV19
j_gene: TRBJ2-1
abundance: once
CDR3nt: TGTGCCAGTAGGGACTTACAGGCCAATGAGCAGTTCTTC
CDR3aa: CASRDLQANEQFF

d_gene: -
v_gene: TRBV7-2
j_gene: TRBJ1-6
abundance: -
CDR3nt: TGTGCCAGCAGCTTAGAGCCCAATTCACCCCTCCACTTT
CDR3aa: CASSLEPNSPLHF

d_gene: TRBD2
v_gene: TRBV5-3
j_gene: TRBJ2-1
abundance: -
CDR3nt: TGTGCCAGAAGCTTGGCCCAGCGGGGGGGCTACAATGAGCAGTTCTTC
CDR3aa: CARSLAQRGGYNEQFF

d_gene: -
v_gene: TRBV6-1
j_gene: TRBJ1-5
abundance: -
CDR3nt: TGTGCCAGCCACGGCAGGAGGAATCAGCCCCAGCATTTT
CDR3aa: CASHGRRNQPQHF

d_gene: TRBD1
v_gene: TRBV5-4
j_gene: TRBJ2-6
abundance: -
CDR3nt: TGTGCCATAACAAGGACAGGGACTGGGGCCAACGTCCTGACTTTC
CDR3aa: CAITRTGTGANVLTF

d_gene: -
v_gene: TRBV2
j_gene: TRBJ1-4
abundance: -
CDR3nt: TGTGCCAGCAATCGGGGGGGGCTCCCCGCAACTAATGAAAAACTGTTTTTT
CDR3aa: CASNRGGLPATNEKLFF

d_gene: -
v_gene: TRBV2
j_gene: TRBJ1-3
abundance: once
CDR3nt: TGTGCCAGCAAAGTTAACAGCCAACCCTCTGGAAACACCATATATTTT
CDR3aa: CASKVNSQPSGNTIYF

d_gene: -
v_gene: TRBV6-4
j_gene: TRBJ1-4
abundance: -
CDR3nt: TGTGCCAGCAGTGACTCGGGTCAGGGTCATGCAAAACTGTTTTTT
CDR3aa: CASSDSGQGHAKLFF

d_gene: TRBD1
v_gene: TRBV4-2
j_gene: TRBJ1-1
abundance: -
CDR3nt: TGTGCCAGCAGCCGCCCACCCCAGGGGGCAAGCACTGAAGCTTTCTTT
CDR3aa: CASSRPPQGASTEAFF

d_gene: -
v_gene: TRBV27
j_gene: TRBJ1-2
abundance: -
CDR3nt: TGTGCCAGCAGTTTAATGCTGAACTATGGCTACACCTTC
CDR3aa: CASSLMLNYGYTF

d_gene: TRBD1
v_gene: TRBV5-4
j_gene: TRBJ1-3
abundance: -
CDR3nt: TGTGCCAGCAGCGGCGACAGGGGGCCTGGAAACACCATATATTTT
CDR3aa: CASSGDRGPGNTIYF

d_gene: TRBD1
v_gene: TRBV19
j_gene: TRBJ2-2
abundance: -
CDR3nt: TGTGCCAGTAGTAAACAGGGGGTCACCGGGGAGCTGTTTTTT
CDR3aa: CASSKQGVTGELFF